This T cell receptor beta chain stems from a study of cytomegalovirus exposure and HLA in healthy donors (dated by TCRdb to 2016 to 2017). In the study overall: According to an earlier analysis of a few hundred of the donors, 150 million to 200 million T cells yielded roughly 110 million unique TCR beta sequences and about 300 Gb of sequence data. An early release covering some 640 HLA-typed donors comprised approximately 300 gigabases of sequencing data and approximately 85 million unique TCR sequences. Of the roughly 400 genotyped donors, 75% to 85% were placed in the genetic ancestry cluster associated with self-reported Caucasian donors. The study aimed to test whether signatures of past pathogen exposure could be identified by cataloging public T cell receptors. The T cell repertoires of under 750 subjects were profiled by immunosequencing and related to cytomegalovirus serostatus. A separate validation cohort of roughly 110 different subjects was used in addition to the roughly 670-subject first cohort. To predict cytomegalovirus infection status, the study brought together high-throughput TCR immunosequencing, statistical association of individual TCRs with disease status, and machine learning. A later analysis re-analyzed previously published TCR beta repertoires from several hundred donors and added high-resolution HLA genotyping to study TCR occurrence patterns. Rather than using new phenotypic data, the later analysis identified candidate immune exposures from TCR beta sequences and from how often those sequences occurred across donors. To decide whether each TCR beta V gene segment behaved as functional or pseudogenic, an earlier analysis of 587 of the donors relied on high-throughput TCR beta sequencing. Alongside the repertoire data, information on donor age, sex, ethnicity and CMV serostatus was compiled. A later genetic analysis took genome-wide SNP genotypes for about 55% of the roughly 700 donors and used that subset as a discovery cohort. All discovery cohort repertoires had been generated using a single sequencing platform. Class I and class II HLA loci were covered by the typing at four-digit resolution. The number of donors typed differed by locus, with 629-630 for A, B, C, DRB1 and DQB1, roughly 520 for DQA1, 600 to 610 for DPA1, and roughly 450 for DPB1. Five DR-DQ haplotypes were handled as single units for association and clustering because linkage in the cohort was strong. On average, approximately 250,000 unique TCR beta nucleotide sequences were sequenced per donor among 398 genotyped donors of the cohort, with 15% to 20% of those sequences being non-productive.

The germline V gene gives CDR1 as MNHNS and CDR2 as SASEGT. V sheds 0 bases and J sheds 8 bases, leaving 13 bases between their ends. From cysteine to phenylalanine, the CDR3 is 14 amino acids long. The only DNA kept is the CDR3, 42 bases in frame from the first base. The full study reports these points: This cohort had only TCR beta chains sequenced, and the lack of alpha or paired-chain data limited which features could be detected. A further reported finding was that TCR beta sequences accurately predicted the HLA-A and HLA-B alleles for most subjects in the first cohort. Linkage disequilibrium might explain the correlated functional status among segregating V segments, but an unknown experimental factor could not be ruled out. In vitro tests confirmed that three of the cytomegalovirus-associated TCR beta chains recognize cytomegalovirus antigens. Presence/absence analyses assumed roughly uniform sequencing depth across donors, an assumption that may not hold. Because the 87-base-pair reads could not distinguish some IMGT-functional V segments, including TRBV6-2 and TRBV6-3, those segments were excluded. Compared with equally common non-associated chains, HLA-associated TCR beta chains in a later analysis were more clonally expanded and had lower generation probabilities. In a later analysis, most CMV-associated TCR beta chains were found to appear HLA-restricted, with HLA associations seemingly driven largely by CMV exposure. Broadly in line with IMGT annotations, most TCR beta V segments showed up in productive rearrangements about 87% or about 30% of the time in an earlier analysis of approximately 600 of the donors. According to a later analysis, parvovirus B19, influenza, CMV and Epstein-Barr virus appeared linked to several top co-occurrence clusters. Because HLA typing was missing for some donors at each locus, association tests included only the typed subset. Assigning TCR associations to individual alleles was difficult when HLA alleles, especially DR and DQ, strongly co-occurred. Cytomegalovirus status was reported to be diagnosed by the classifier with high specificity and sensitivity in both the original and validation cohorts. In a later analysis, the rate of TCR association differed among HLA loci, with DRB1 alleles having the most associated TCRs and HLA-C alleles having the fewest. Most TCR sequences were seen in very few donors, while some public TCRs were found in many individuals. The study gave a list of 150 to 200 TCR beta chains associated with cytomegalovirus. An association between a missense DCLRE1C variant and V-gene and J-gene trimming of TCR beta chains was found in a later genetic analysis and replicated in an independent cohort. CMV serostatus was the only immune exposure information available for the cohort. A cluster of highly shared sequence variants was judged likely to be a technical artifact of the sequencing pipeline. Because counts were too low, about 15 rarely observed V segments, including chromosome 9 orphons, were left out of the earlier analysis of a few hundred of the donors. The authors suggested that the approach could potentially be extended to other disease states and immunological phenotypes. According to a later genetic analysis, donors in an Asian-associated ancestry cluster had fewer N-insertions in productive TCRs than the approximately 690-donor mean. Specific HLA alleles were associated with over 15,000 TCR beta sequences at a false discovery rate of 0.05 in a later analysis.

Regarding this clone: No antigen is known for it. No base quality information exists; no much larger clone differs at one position.

The cohort was made up of 500 to 850 healthy bone marrow donors. All cohort members were sampled while nominally healthy, although unrecorded immune exposures were likely present. The donor tested CMV seropositive, placing the donor among the 289 seropositive members of the cohort. A peripheral blood sample was provided by each donor, and peripheral blood mononuclear cells were used for TCR beta sequencing. Genomic DNA extraction from the blood cell samples was performed with the Qiagen DNeasy Blood Extraction Kit. Library creation used the immunoSEQ multiplex PCR assay. A mixture of 60 forward primers for TCR Vbeta segments and 13 reverse primers for TCR Jbeta segments was used in the multiplex PCR. The CDR3 region of rearranged TCR beta genes was amplified from genomic DNA by a multiplex PCR assay. The amplified TCR beta libraries were sequenced on the Illumina HiSeq System as 87-base-pair reads. In the paper's pipeline: A later analysis counted some 80 million unique TCR beta chains across the 700 or so repertoires, and around 12 million of these chains were shared by at least two donors. Raw reads were error-corrected and collapsed into unique sequences by a nearest-neighbor algorithm in which closely related sequences were merged to remove PCR and sequencing errors. Alignment of CDR3 sequences to IMGT reference sequences was used to assign V, D and J gene segments. For a sequence to be retained, a match of at least six nucleotides was required to both a V gene segment and a J gene segment. A rearrangement counted as productive if the CDR3 had no stop codons and remained in frame with V and J, and every other rearrangement counted as non-productive. CDR3 was defined according to IMGT convention as the region running from the second conserved V-encoded cysteine to the conserved J-encoded phenylalanine. The earlier analysis of about 620 of the donors excluded sequences that lacked an unambiguous match to a single V gene segment. An earlier analysis of a few hundred of the donors called V segments functional above 56.7% productive rearrangements and segregating when the between-donor standard deviation exceeded 5%. To diagnose cytomegalovirus status from the catalog of TCR beta chain sequences, a statistical classification framework was built. A later analysis assigned V and J genes by comparing TCR nucleotide sequences with IMGT/GENE-DB human TR gene sequences. A later analysis assigned CDR3 sequences and most-parsimonious VDJ recombination scenarios with the TCRdist pipeline. In a later analysis, each TCR beta chain was defined by its CDR3 amino acid sequence together with its V-gene family, and reads lacking a unique V-gene family were excluded. As a way to deal with suspected cross-contamination and a sequencing artifact, a later analysis dropped 592 nucleotide sequences that were highly shared and had low generation probability. In a later analysis, a clonal expansion index was calculated for each public chain from normalized within-repertoire ranks of inferred template counts. A later analysis computed generation probabilities with a VDJ recombination model fitted to out-of-frame rearrangements, and checked the results against IGoR. A later analysis scored TCR-TCR, TCR-HLA and TCR-CMV co-occurrence with hypergeometric tests, applying a repertoire-size bias correction to TCR pairs. In a later analysis, false discovery rates were estimated by permuting HLA or CMV assignments 20 times. A later analysis grouped co-occurring TCRs with DBSCAN, adding TCRdist sequence similarity when clustering within HLA-allele-positive subsets. For co-occurrence clustering, repertoires with fewer than 30,000 or more than 120,000 public chains were excluded, along with about five repertoires with anomalous nucleotide sharing. Held by TCRdb, this immuneACCESS table contains in-frame sequences only and omits some clones. Under half of the omission traces to an unresolved V gene where checked; the cause of the rest is unknown. V and J calls and clone size come straight from that table; D and trimming were deduced from the DNA. The sample includes some 210,000 clones, with around 81% observed a single time. About 10% of the sample is in the top ten clones.

The specimen was PBMCs. The sequence came from a woman between 50 and 59 years old in good health and CMV-seropositive. This chain is built from TRBV6-1 and TRBJ1-2; TRBD1 is a weak D gene call, 5 bases matching. The CDR3 corresponds to CASSEAGATFGYTF. The DNA reads as follows: TGTGCCAGCAGTGAAGCAGGGGCCACCTTCGGCTACACCTTC.